These 16 T cell receptor beta chains were all obtained from the same sample, sequenced in a study of T cell responses to AZD1222 COVID-19 vaccine. This table comes from immunoSEQ multiplex PCR, and its TCRdb copy is limited to in-frame clones, with some not included. Of approximately 190,000 clones listed, roughly 92% are singletons. The sequencing used peripheral blood, collected 28 days after the second dose of the MenACWY control vaccine. Receptor source: an adult who received the MenACWY meningococcal vaccine as a control.

The CDR3 nucleotides read TGTGCCATCAGTGATTACGGCGGAAACACCATATATTTT. It codes for CAISDYGGNTIYF. V gene TRBV10-3 combines with J gene TRBJ1-3; D call uncertain. Trimming took 3 bases from V and 4 from J, leaving 7 bases between them. The germline gives CDR1 ENHRY, CDR2 SYGVKD. The CDR3 runs to 13 residues.

The chain links TRBV28 to TRBJ1-6; 7 bases are shared with TRBD1. Germline lookup yields CDR1 MDHEN and CDR2 SYDVKM. V was pared by 7 bases and J by 11 bases, with 14 bases of the junction left unmatched. The CDR3 is 15 amino acids. The CDR3 sequence is CASMKTGQGFAPLHF. As DNA, the CDR3 is TGTGCCAGCATGAAGACAGGGCAGGGTTTTGCACCCCTCCACTTT. The whole variable domain, remainder taken from reference TRBV28 and TRBJ1-6, is DVKVTQSSRYLVKRTGEKVFLECVQDMDHENMFWYRQDPGLGLRLIYFSYDVKMKEKGDIPEGYSVSREKKERFSLILESASTNQTSMYLCASMKTGQGFAPLHFGNGTRLTVT.

The V call is TRBV5-1, the J call TRBJ2-7; D may be TRBD1 (6 bases). This CDR3 has 15 residues. The ends were cut back, 5 bases at V and 1 base at J, with 16 bases in the middle. Germline CDR1 is SGHRS and CDR2 is YFSETQ. The CDR3 DNA sequence: TGCGCCAGCAGAGCACCCCTAGGGGGTTCCTACGAGCAGTACTTC. This gives the protein CASRAPLGGSYEQYF.

This clone was observed once. This sequence joins TRBV28 and TRBJ2-5; D may correspond to TRBD1 or TRBD2 (6 bases each). Per germline, CDR1 MDHEN and CDR2 SYDVKM. V lost 3 bases, J lost 5 bases, and 13 bases lay in between. This CDR3 is 14 amino acids long. In DNA, the CDR3 is TGTGCCAGCAGTTTGGTGGGGGGCGAGGAGACCCAGTACTTC. This codes for CASSLVGGEETQYF.

The chain employs TRBV9 and TRBJ2-1; D is perhaps TRBD1 or TRBD2 (5 bases each). The CDR3 spans 15 residues. Trimming stripped 0 bases from V and 6 bases from J, with 13 bases between. Germline values: CDR1 SGDLS, CDR2 YYNGEE. CDR3 DNA sequence: TGTGCCAGCAGCGTAGGCGGTTGGGGGATCAATGAGCAGTTCTTC. Residues: CASSVGGWGINEQFF.

V is TRBV19 and J is TRBJ1-2; D perhaps matches TRBD1 (6 bases). V gave up 3 bases and J gave up 3 bases, with 8 bases separating them. The CDR3 runs to 13 residues. Per the germline V gene, CDR1 is LNHDA and CDR2 is SQIVND (reference sequence). The CDR3 here is CASSIQGHYGYTF. For the CDR3, the DNA is TGTGCCAGTAGTATTCAGGGGCACTATGGCTACACCTTC.

This clone was seen once. The rearrangement joins TRBV29-1 to TRBJ1-5, with D possibly TRBD1 on 5 matching bases. CDR1 and CDR2 (germline): SQVTM, ANQGSEA. V lost 4 bases and J lost 8, with 15 bases in between. The CDR3 spans 13 residues. CDR3: CSVGGAIGEPQHF. For the CDR3, the DNA is TGCAGCGTTGGTGGGGCCATCGGGGAGCCCCAGCATTTT.

This clone was observed a handful of times. The chain carries TRBV2 and TRBJ1-5; D perhaps matches TRBD1 (5 bases). The CDR3 spans 14 residues. Trimming took off 8 bases at V and 0 bases at J, with 11 bases between the two ends. Germline-derived CDR1 and CDR2 are SNHLY and FYNNEI. The CDR3 reads CASQTDNSNQPQHF. CDR3 nucleotides: TGTGCCAGCCAGACAGATAATAGCAATCAGCCCCAGCATTTT.

V is TRBV7-2 and J is TRBJ1-1; D remains ambiguous. The CDR3 runs to 15 residues. Germline-derived CDR1 and CDR2 are SGHTA and FQGNSA. Trimming took off 3 bases at V and 1 base at J, with 12 bases between the two ends. The DNA for the CDR3 is TGTGCCAGCAGCTTCTCCAGTCTGTCGAACACTGAAGCTTTCTTT. Amino acids: CASSFSSLSNTEAFF.

The chain has TRBV9 and TRBJ2-7, with 9 bases aligning to TRBD2. Trimming cost V 4 bases and J 1 base; bases outside gene matches: 6. The CDR3 sequence is 15 residues long. The germline V gene has CDR1 SGDLS and CDR2 YYNGEE. CDR3 DNA sequence: TGTGCCAGCAGCCCCGTCCTAGCGGGGTCCTACGAGCAGTACTTC. Protein sequence: CASSPVLAGSYEQYF.

This sequence joins TRBV5-6 and TRBJ2-2; a possible D gene is TRBD2 (5 bases). The CDR3 covers 14 residues. V lost 2 bases, J lost 6 bases, and 11 bases lay in between. Looked up from germline, CDR1 is SGHDT and CDR2 is YYEEEE. The CDR3 bases are TGTGCCAGCAGCTTTCTCCCCGGGGCCGGGGAGCTGTTTTTT. This encodes CASSFLPGAGELFF.

The chain recombines TRBV5-1 with TRBJ1-1; unclear D gene. This CDR3 spans 14 amino acids. Between the trimmed V and J ends, which lost 2 bases and 3 bases, there was a span of 11 bases. Germline V gene data show CDR1 as SGHRS and CDR2 as YFSETQ. For the CDR3, the DNA is TGCGCCAGCAGCTTTGAGACGGTGGACACTGAAGCTTTCTTT. Translation gives CASSFETVDTEAFF.

J is TRBJ2-3 and V is TRBV11-3, with TRBD2 matching 9 bases. The trim removed 0 bases at V and 2 bases at J, leaving 6 bases unmatched. The germline V gene has CDR1 SGHNT and CDR2 YENEEA. The length of the CDR3 is 17 residues. CDR3 loop: CASSLERAGGPTDTQYF. The CDR3 coding sequence is TGTGCCAGCAGCTTAGAGAGGGCGGGAGGGCCCACAGATACGCAGTATTTT. Supplemented by reference TRBV11-3 and TRBJ2-3, the full variable domain reads EAGVVQSPRYKIIEKKQPVAFWCNPISGHNTLYWYLQNLGQGPELLIRYENEEAVDDSQLPKDRFSAERLKGVDSTLKIQPAELGDSAVYLCASSLERAGGPTDTQYFGPGTRLTVL.

The V call is TRBV5-4, the J call TRBJ2-1; TRBD2 agrees at 10 bases. Unmatched junction bases numbered 12, after V lost 0 bases and J lost 9 bases. The CDR3 extends over 17 amino acids. The germline V gene encodes CDR1 SGHNT and CDR2 YYREEE (reference sequence). The CDR3 region is CASSLVVGLAGVFEQFF. CDR3 sequence (DNA): TGTGCCAGCAGCTTGGTGGTTGGCCTAGCGGGAGTTTTTGAGCAGTTCTTC.

The chain joins TRBV27 to TRBJ2-7, with 8 bases that match TRBD1. Germline V gene lookup returns CDR1 MNHEY and CDR2 SMNVEV (reference sequence). Trimming took 6 bases from V and 2 from J; bases not matched to a gene: 3. The CDR3 has 13 residues. In nucleotides, the CDR3 is TGTGCCAGCAGAAAACAGGGGGCCTACGAGCAGTACTTC. Its translation: CASRKQGAYEQYF.

The chain links TRBV18 to TRBJ1-5; D is ambiguous. The germline gives CDR1 KGHSH, CDR2 LQKENI. CDR3 length: 14 residues. Trimming pared 2 bases from V and 4 bases from J, leaving 9 bases between. The CDR3 reads CASSPAAENQPQHF. In DNA, the CDR3 is TGTGCCAGCTCACCAGCGGCAGAAAATCAGCCCCAGCATTTT.